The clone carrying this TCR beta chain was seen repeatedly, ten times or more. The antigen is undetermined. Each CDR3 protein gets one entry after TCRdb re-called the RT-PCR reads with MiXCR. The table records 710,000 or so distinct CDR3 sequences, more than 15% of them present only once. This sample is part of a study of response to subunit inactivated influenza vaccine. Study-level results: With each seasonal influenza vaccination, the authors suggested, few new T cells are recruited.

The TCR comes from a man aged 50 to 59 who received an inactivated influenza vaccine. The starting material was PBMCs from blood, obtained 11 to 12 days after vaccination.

The DNA for the CDR3 is TGCGCCAGCAGCCAAGATCGGGCTAGCGGTGGGACCCAGTACTTC. It yields the protein CASSQDRASGGTQYF. The chain joins TRBV4-1 to TRBJ2-5, with 7 bases matching TRBD2. The germline V gene has CDR1 MGHRA and CDR2 YSYEKL. The trim removed 0 bases at V and 7 bases at J, leaving 8 bases unmatched. The CDR3 consists of 15 residues.